This is a list of T cell receptor beta chains from one sample in a study of CD8 T cells in Susac syndrome. TCRdb independently ran MiXCR on the immunoSEQ multiplex PCR reads; one entry per CDR3 protein. Among around 45,000 distinct CDR3 sequences listed, roughly 93% were seen once. Sequenced: CD8+ T cells from PBMCs. These receptors were taken from a human donor in good health. CDR3s include the opening cysteine and the closing phenylalanine or tryptophan. The D gene is left open where the match is weak. Clone size is stated in some rows and not others, as once, few, many or a class when expanded.

J	size	D	V	length	DNA	CDR3
TRBJ2-5	NA	NA	TRBV27	14	TGTGCCAGCAGTTTGCTGGGGGCGGGAGAGACCCAGTACTTC	CASSLLGAGETQYF
TRBJ2-4	NA	NA	TRBV28	14	TGTGCCAGCAGCGCCCGGGGGGCCAAAAACATTCAGTACTTC	CASSARGAKNIQYF
TRBJ2-7	once	NA	TRBV24-1	11	TGTGCCACCAGTGGGGGGGACGAGCAGTACTTC	CATSGGDEQYF
TRBJ2-7	NA	NA	TRBV18	13	TGTGCCAGCTCCCCGGGAGTCCATTACGAGCAGTACTTC	CASSPGVHYEQYF
TRBJ1-5	NA	NA	TRBV19	12	TGTGCCAGTAGTACAGGCAATCAGCCCCAGCATTTT	CASSTGNQPQHF
TRBJ2-1	NA	TRBD2	TRBV3-1	16	TGTGCCAGCAGCCCAAGAGTGGGGGGAGGGGTCAATGAGCAGTTCTTC	CASSPRVGGGVNEQFF
TRBJ2-7	NA	TRBD2	TRBV3-1	14	TGTGCCAGCAGCCATAGCGGGAGGGTCGACGAGCAGTACTTC	CASSHSGRVDEQYF
TRBJ1-5	NA	TRBD1	TRBV19	12	TGTGCCAGTGGACAGGGTAATCAGCCCCAGCATTTT	CASGQGNQPQHF
TRBJ2-1	NA	NA	TRBV5-1	18	TGCGCCAGCAGCATCCAGAGGAGCGGTTTGAGCTCCTACAATGAGCAGTTCTTC	CASSIQRSGLSSYNEQFF
TRBJ2-2	NA	TRBD2	TRBV27	16	TGTGCCAGCAGTACCACTGCGGGAGGGCCTGCCGGGGAGCTGTTTTTT	CASSTTAGGPAGELFF
TRBJ2-7	NA	TRBD2	TRBV27	17	TGTGCCAGCAGTTTACGCCCCTCTAGCGGCCGAACCTACGAGCAGTACTTC	CASSLRPSSGRTYEQYF
TRBJ1-2	NA	NA	TRBV29-1	11	TGCAGCGTTTTTCAGGCCTATGGCTACACCTTC	CSVFQAYGYTF
TRBJ2-7	NA	NA	TRBV6-2/TRBV6-3	14	TGTGCCAGCAGTTACTCGACAGCTTCCTACGAGCAGTACTTC	CASSYSTASYEQYF
TRBJ1-5	few	NA	TRBV2	12	TGTGCCAGCAGTGAAGGGGGACAGCCCCAGCATTTT	CASSEGGQPQHF
TRBJ2-5	NA	NA	TRBV6-6	15	TGTGCCAGCAGTTACGTCGAGGGGGAGGGGGAGACCCAGTACTTC	CASSYVEGEGETQYF
TRBJ2-1	NA	NA	TRBV6-2/TRBV6-3	16	TGTGCCAGCAGTTCTTTAGCGGAACCCCCCTACAATGAGCAGTTCTTC	CASSSLAEPPYNEQFF
TRBJ2-2	NA	NA	TRBV7-9	12	TGTGCCAGCAGCGTAAGGATGGAGGAGCTGTTTTTT	CASSVRMEELFF
TRBJ1-5	NA	NA	TRBV29-1	13	TGCAGCGTTGAATCAGGGAGCAATCAGCCCCAGCATTTT	CSVESGSNQPQHF
TRBJ2-7	NA	NA	TRBV29-1	14	TGCAGCGTTGAGTTCCAGGAAGGGGGCTACGAGCAGTACTTC	CSVEFQEGGYEQYF
TRBJ2-1	NA	TRBD2	TRBV7-9	15	TGTGCCAGCAGCTTAAGAGCGGGGTCTTACAATGAGCAGTTCTTC	CASSLRAGSYNEQFF
TRBJ2-6	NA	NA	TRBV11-1	20	TGTGCCAGCAGCCAACCAACCCTGGGGGGCACAGCCTCTGGGGCCAACGTCCTGACTTTC	CASSQPTLGGTASGANVLTF
TRBJ2-7	once	NA	TRBV7-9	14	TGTGCCAGCAGCTTAGCGGGCCCATCCCACGAGCAGTACTTC	CASSLAGPSHEQYF
TRBJ2-2	NA	TRBD1	TRBV5-4	16	TGTGCCAGCAGCTTGGCGGGGACAGGGATGGCCGGGGAGCTGTTTTTT	CASSLAGTGMAGELFF
TRBJ1-5	NA	NA	TRBV7-9	13	TGTGCCAGCAGCTTAGCGGGGAGGGATCCCCAGCATTTT	CASSLAGRDPQHF
TRBJ1-1	NA	TRBD1	TRBV28	13	TGTGCCAGCATCAGTCGGACAGGTCCCGAAGTTTTCTTT	CASISRTGPEVFF
TRBJ2-1	once	NA	TRBV28	14	TGTGCCAGCAGTTTCACGCCCTCCTACAATGAGCAGTTCTTC	CASSFTPSYNEQFF
TRBJ2-1	NA	NA	TRBV29-1	11	TGCAGCGTGCTAGGTTTTAATGAGCAGTTCTTC	CSVLGFNEQFF
TRBJ2-7	NA	TRBD2	TRBV4-2	15	TGTGCCAGCAGCCAACGACTAGCGGGATTCTACGAGCAGTACTTC	CASSQRLAGFYEQYF
TRBJ2-7	once	NA	TRBV6-5	15	TGTGCCAGCAGTTACTCGACCCCAGCCTCCTACGAGCAGTACTTC	CASSYSTPASYEQYF
TRBJ2-1	NA	TRBD2	TRBV29-1	16	TGCAGCGTTGAAGATCGGGGCGGGAGGGCCTTCAATGAGCAGTTCTTC	CSVEDRGGRAFNEQFF
TRBJ2-7	few	TRBD2	TRBV4-2	15	TGTGCCAGCAGCACTCCTAGCGGGGGGACCTACGAGCAGTACTTC	CASSTPSGGTYEQYF
TRBJ2-7	NA	TRBD1	TRBV10-3	12	TGTGCCACCCTTGGACAGGCCGTCGAGCAGTACTTC	CATLGQAVEQYF
TRBJ2-2	once	NA	TRBV7-9	15	TGTGCCAGCAGCTCGCCGGCAGGGCTGGCCGGGGAGCTGTTTTTT	CASSSPAGLAGELFF
TRBJ1-5	once	NA	TRBV27	12	TGTGCCAGCCGGGGTTACAATCAGCCCCAGCATTTT	CASRGYNQPQHF
TRBJ2-1	NA	TRBD1	TRBV6-6	13	TGTGCCACCGGACAGGGATCCTACAATGAGCAGTTCTTC	CATGQGSYNEQFF
TRBJ1-2	NA	NA	TRBV3-1	12	TGTGCCAGCATGCGGCAGAACTATGGCTACACCTTC	CASMRQNYGYTF
TRBJ2-7	NA	TRBD2	TRBV28	16	TGTGCCAGCAGTTCCCTCCTAGCGGGAGAGTTGTACGAGCAGTACTTC	CASSSLLAGELYEQYF
TRBJ2-5	NA	TRBD2	TRBV7-9	15	TGTGCCAGCAGCCCGCCGACTAGCGGAGAAGAGACCCAGTACTTC	CASSPPTSGEETQYF
TRBJ2-5	NA	TRBD1	TRBV29-1	18	TGCAGCGTTGAAGTGAGGGTCACAGGGGGCGCACGCCAAGAGACCCAGTACTTC	CSVEVRVTGGARQETQYF
TRBJ2-7	NA	TRBD1	TRBV7-9	14	TGTGCCAGCAGCTCCTTGACAGGGACCTACGAGCAGTACTTC	CASSSLTGTYEQYF
TRBJ1-1	NA	NA	TRBV9	14	TGTGCCAGCAGCGTGCAAGGGATCCGCACTGAAGCTTTCTTT	CASSVQGIRTEAFF
TRBJ2-1	NA	TRBD1	TRBV6-6	12	TGTGCCAGCAGCCTGACAGGGGTCGAGCAGTTCTTC	CASSLTGVEQFF
TRBJ2-3	once	NA	TRBV10-3	14	TGTGCCATCAGTGAAATGGTGGGGGCAGATACGCAGTATTTT	CAISEMVGADTQYF
TRBJ2-1	NA	TRBD1	TRBV4-1	13	TGCGCCAGCAGTCTTCCGGGACAGTTGTACCAGTTCTTC	CASSLPGQLYQFF
TRBJ2-2	NA	NA	TRBV7-9	13	TGTGCCAGCAGCTTAGGGTCAACCGGGGAGCTGTTTTTT	CASSLGSTGELFF
TRBJ2-2	NA	NA	TRBV7-9	13	TGTGCCAGCAGCTTAGGGAAGACCGGGGAGCTGTTTTTT	CASSLGKTGELFF